This T cell receptor (beta chain) was recovered during a study of control samples from healthy donors and cancer patients. Assay: immunoSEQ multiplex PCR; the TCRdb copy retains only in-frame clones and omits some. Here the sample spans just over 150,000 clones, approximately 94% being singletons. V was clipped by 3 bases and J by 3 bases, with 12 bases between them. The CDR3 has 15 residues. Germline loops: CDR1 LGHDT, CDR2 YNNKEL (reference sequence). The genes are TRBV3-1 (or the pseudogene TRBV3-2) and TRBJ1-3; weak D call: TRBD1 (5 bases). Specimen: blood. This TCR was sampled from a woman in her forties in good health. The CDR3 region is CASSHSGEIGNTIYF. The CDR3 nucleotides read TGTGCCAGCAGCCACTCGGGGGAAATTGGAAACACCATATATTTT.